The TCR beta chain described here comes from a study of blood T cell repertoires in COVID-19. Study in general: The study drew acute and convalescent COVID-19 samples from the United States, Italy and Spain. Sample material is recorded as cDNA or gDNA derived from T cells, B-cell-depleted T cells, or PBMCs.

Original data processing: Researchers report that nucleated cell counts were estimated from reference gene primer amplification. Produced via immunoSEQ multiplex PCR; TCRdb's table is partial and in-frame only. The DNA gave D and trimming, while V, J and clone size come from that table. The sample yields about 77,000 clones, more than 80% seen once. Germline loops: CDR1 SGHRS, CDR2 YFSETQ. Trimming cost V 2 bases and J 2 bases; bases outside gene matches: 11. This CDR3 region has 18 residues. The rearrangement uses TRBV5-1 and TRBJ1-3; TRBD1 matches at 9 bases. This sequence was found in a woman aged 70-85 years with acute or convalescent COVID-19. Sequenced material: peripheral blood. The CDR3 DNA is TGCGCCAGCAGCTTACTGGACAGGGGCACAAATCCTGGAAACACCATATATTTT. Translated: CASSLLDRGTNPGNTIYF.